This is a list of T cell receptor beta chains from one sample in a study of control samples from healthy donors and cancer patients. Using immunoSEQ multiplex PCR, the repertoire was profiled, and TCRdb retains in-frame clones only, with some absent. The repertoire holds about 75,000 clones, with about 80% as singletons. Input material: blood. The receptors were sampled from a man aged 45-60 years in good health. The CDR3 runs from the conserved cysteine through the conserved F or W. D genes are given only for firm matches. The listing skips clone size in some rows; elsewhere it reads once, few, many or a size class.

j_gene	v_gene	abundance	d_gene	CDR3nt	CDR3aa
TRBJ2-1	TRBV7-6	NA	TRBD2	TGTGCCAGCAGCCGCGAGGACGGGAGGGCTTACAATGAGCAGTTCTTC	CASSREDGRAYNEQFF
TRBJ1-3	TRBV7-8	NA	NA	TGTGCCAGCAGCCCAGGGAGAAAGGGGGTGCGGACTGGAAACACCATATATTTT	CASSPGRKGVRTGNTIYF
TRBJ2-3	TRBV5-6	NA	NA	TGTGCCAGCAGCTTGGCCGGGGAAGATACGCAGTATTTT	CASSLAGEDTQYF
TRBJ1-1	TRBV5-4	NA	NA	TGTGCCAGCAGCTCCGGGGGACGGTACACTGAAGCTTTCTTT	CASSSGGRYTEAFF
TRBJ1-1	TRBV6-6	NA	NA	TGTGCCAGCAGTAGGGGCATGAACACTGAAGCTTTCTTT	CASSRGMNTEAFF
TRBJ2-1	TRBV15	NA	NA	TGTGCCACCAGCAGAGATCGGTGGGCAGGAACCTACAATGAGCAGTTCTTC	CATSRDRWAGTYNEQFF
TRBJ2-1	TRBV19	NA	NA	TGTGCCAGTAGTATAGGAGGCACCTCCTACAATGAGCAGTTCTTC	CASSIGGTSYNEQFF
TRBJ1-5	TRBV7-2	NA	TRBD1	TGTGCCAGCAGCGCAGGACAGGGGGCTGGGAGCAATCAGCCCCAGCATTTT	CASSAGQGAGSNQPQHF
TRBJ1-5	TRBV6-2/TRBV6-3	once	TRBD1	TGTGCCAGCAGTTCCGGACAGGTGAATCAGCCCCAGCATTTT	CASSSGQVNQPQHF
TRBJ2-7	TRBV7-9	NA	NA	TGTGCCAGCACCCAAGGGGGGCTCTACGAGCAGTACTTC	CASTQGGLYEQYF
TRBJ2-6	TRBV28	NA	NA	TGTGCCAGCAGTCCGATGGGGGGAACAGGTGGGGCCAACGTCCTGACTTTC	CASSPMGGTGGANVLTF
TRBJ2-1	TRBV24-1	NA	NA	TGTGCCACCAGTGATGAAAGGGCGTCGAATGAGCAGTTCTTC	CATSDERASNEQFF
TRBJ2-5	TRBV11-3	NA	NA	TGTGCCAGCAGCTTAGATAGCGCAGATGCTCAAGAGACCCAGTACTTC	CASSLDSADAQETQYF
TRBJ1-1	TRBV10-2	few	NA	TGCGCCAGCAGCAGGGGCACTGAAGCTTTCTTT	CASSRGTEAFF
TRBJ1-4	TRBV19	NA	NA	TGTGCCAGTATCGGGCACCGCTCTAATGAAAAACTGTTTTTT	CASIGHRSNEKLFF
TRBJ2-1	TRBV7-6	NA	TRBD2	TGTGCCAGCAGCGGGACTAGCGGGAGTTCTGAGCAGTTCTTC	CASSGTSGSSEQFF
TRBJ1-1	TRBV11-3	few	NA	TGTGCCAGCAGCTTATATGGAGATTCTGAAGCTTTCTTT	CASSLYGDSEAFF
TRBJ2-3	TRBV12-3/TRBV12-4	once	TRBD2	TGTGCCAGCAGCCGGGGGGAGACAGATACGCAGTATTTT	CASSRGETDTQYF
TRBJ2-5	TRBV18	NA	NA	TGTGCCAGCTCACCCCTTTCTGAGGTTCGCCAAGAGACCCAGTACTTC	CASSPLSEVRQETQYF
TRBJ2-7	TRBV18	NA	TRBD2	TGTGCCAGCTCACCGACCCTATCCGGGACTAGCGGGAGTATCTACGAGCAGTACTTC	CASSPTLSGTSGSIYEQYF
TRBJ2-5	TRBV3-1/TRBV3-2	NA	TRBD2	TGTGCCAGCAGCCAGGAGGGACTAGCGGGAGTCGTGAAGACCCAGTACTTC	CASSQEGLAGVVKTQYF
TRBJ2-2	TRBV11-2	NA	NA	TGTGCCAGCAGTGCTTGGGGGCGGGAGTCGGTCACCGGGGAGCTGTTTTTT	CASSAWGRESVTGELFF
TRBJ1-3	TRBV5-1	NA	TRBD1	TGCGCCAGCAGCCAAGGAACAGGGGTCAGAAACACCATATATTTT	CASSQGTGVRNTIYF
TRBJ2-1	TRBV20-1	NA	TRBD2	TGCAGTGCTAGTAAGCTAGCGGGCGGAGGTAGCAAATTGGGTGAGCAGTTCTTC	CSASKLAGGGSKLGEQFF
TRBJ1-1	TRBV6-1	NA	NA	TGTGCCAGCAGTGAAGGGATTAACACTGAAGCTTTCTTT	CASSEGINTEAFF
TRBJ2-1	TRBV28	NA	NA	TGTGCCAGCACCGACGGGGGGCCCTCCTACAATGAGCAGTTCTTC	CASTDGGPSYNEQFF
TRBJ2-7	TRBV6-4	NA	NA	TGTGCCCCTTTGACAGGCTCCTACGAGCAGTACTTC	CAPLTGSYEQYF
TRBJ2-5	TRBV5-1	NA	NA	TGCGCCAGCCGGACACAGCAAGAGACCCAGTACTTC	CASRTQQETQYF
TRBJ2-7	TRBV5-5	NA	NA	TGTGCCAGCAGCTTGGTGCAGGAGGCCTACGAGCAGTACTTC	CASSLVQEAYEQYF
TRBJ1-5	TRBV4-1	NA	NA	TGCGCCAGCAGCCCCACTTATAGCAATCAGCCCCAGCATTTT	CASSPTYSNQPQHF
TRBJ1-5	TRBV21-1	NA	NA	TGTGCCAGCAGCAAGTGCTGGGTCTGGCAGCCCCAGCATTTT	CASSKCWVWQPQHF
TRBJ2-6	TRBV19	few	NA	TGTGCCAGTAAGCAGGACCACTCTGGGGCCAACGTCCTGACTTTC	CASKQDHSGANVLTF